Presented here are 17 T cell receptor beta chains from one specimen sequenced in a study of vaccination effects on CD4 cells after COVID-19. Their antigens are not known. Sequenced by immunoSEQ multiplex PCR; TCRdb stores in-frame clones only, minus some. The data show tens of thousands of clones, under 85% seen once. Once cultured for roughly ten days, the cells underwent separation to obtain CD4+ T cells. This person's SARS-CoV-2 infection, confirmed by PCR, occurred between March and December 2020. Participants got two doses of BNT162b2 or mRNA-1273 vaccine. This material consisted of CD4+ T cells from PBMCs cultured without peptide, taken after COVID-19 vaccination. These receptors were taken from a human donor who had a prior SARS-CoV-2 infection.

CDR3 coding DNA: TGCAGTGCCAGTAGCGGGGGTCGAGAGACCCAGTACTTC. Protein: CSASSGGRETQYF. The chain joins TRBV20-1 to TRBJ2-5; TRBD2 agrees at 9 bases. Germline values: CDR1 DFQATT, CDR2 SNEGSKA (reference sequence). V trimming: 6 bases; J trimming: 4 bases; junction bases outside the gene matches: 6. The CDR3 loop spans 13 amino acids.

The chain combines TRBV2 with TRBJ2-5, with D perhaps matching TRBD2 (6 bases). The germline V and J ends were trimmed by 8 bases and 1 base, with 14 bases remaining between them. Looked up from germline, CDR1 is SNHLY and CDR2 is FYNNEI. The CDR3 contains 14 residues. DNA of the CDR3: TGTGCCAGCGGGGCAGGGAGGCTCCAAGAGACCCAGTACTTC. This gives the protein CASGAGRLQETQYF.

This clone occurred a few times. This rearrangement joins TRBV30 to TRBJ1-1; perhaps TRBD1 as D (6 bases). The CDR3 sequence is 14 residues long. V was clipped by 0 bases and J by 0 bases, with 8 bases between them. Germline CDR1 GTSNPN, CDR2 SVGIG (reference sequence). CDR3 sequence reads: CAWSVQGMNTEAFF. Here the CDR3 DNA reads TGTGCCTGGAGTGTCCAGGGGATGAACACTGAAGCTTTCTTT.

The chain has TRBV6-5 and TRBJ2-3; 9 bases map to TRBD1. J lost 2 bases, V lost 6 bases, and 3 bases had no gene match. The germline CDR1 and CDR2 sequences are MNHEY and SVGAGI. CDR3 length: 14 amino acids. CDR3 nucleotides: TGTGCCAGCAGCAACAGGGGGCACACAGATACGCAGTATTTT. Translating gives CASSNRGHTDTQYF.

This clone was detected once. The chain joins TRBV7-3 to TRBJ1-1, with D tentatively TRBD1 (6 bases). Trimming shortened V by 5 bases and J by 3 bases, and 13 bases separated the two germline ends. The CDR3 consists of 14 residues. CDR1 is SGHTA and CDR2 is FQGTGA in the germline V gene. In DNA, the CDR3 is TGTGCCAGCAGCCTCAACCCAGGGGACACTGAAGCTTTCTTT. Encoded protein: CASSLNPGDTEAFF.

The genes are TRBV2 and TRBJ2-5; D is unclear. CDR1 is SNHLY, CDR2 FYNNEI, per germline. The CDR3 totals 11 residues. Trimming removed 4 bases from V and 5 bases from J, with 5 bases in between. CDR3 region: CASSVRETQYF. The CDR3 DNA is TGTGCCAGCAGTGTTCGGGAGACCCAGTACTTC.

A single count supports this clone. The V call is TRBV24-1, the J call TRBJ2-1, with a weak D call TRBD1 (6 bases). Germline CDR1 KGHDR, CDR2 SFDVKD. The CDR3 extends over 13 amino acids. Deletions cut 7 bases from V and 6 bases from J, with 12 bases between. In DNA form, the CDR3 reads TGTGCCACCAGGGGAACAGGGTCCAATGAGCAGTTCTTC. This translates into CATRGTGSNEQFF.

This rearrangement joins TRBV4-1 to TRBJ2-5; D may be TRBD1 (8 bases). This CDR3 region has 18 residues. The V and J ends lost 1 base and 3 bases respectively, with 21 bases between them. Looked up from germline, CDR1 is MGHRA and CDR2 is YSYEKL. The CDR3 sequence is CASSQGLAPQGGEETQYF. Written as DNA, the CDR3 is TGCGCCAGCAGCCAAGGACTCGCGCCACAGGGGGGGGAAGAGACCCAGTACTTC.

This clone was seen a single time. The genes are TRBV28 and TRBJ2-7; no clear D gene. Germline CDR1 reads MDHEN; CDR2 reads SYDVKM. CDR3 length: 11 amino acids. Deletions cut 1 base from V and 7 bases from J, with 5 bases between. The DNA for the CDR3 is TGTGCCAGCAGTTTATTTGGGGAGCAGTACTTC. It codes for CASSLFGEQYF.

The gene calls are TRBV6-5 and TRBJ1-1; the match to TRBD1 covers 7 bases. This CDR3 comprises 13 residues. Per the germline V gene, CDR1 is MNHEY and CDR2 is SVGAGI. V gave up 2 bases and J gave up 10 bases; unmatched junction bases: 7. In DNA, the CDR3 is TGTGCCAGCAGTTACGAGGCAGGGGGTAGAGCTTTCTTT. Encoded protein: CASSYEAGGRAFF.

V and J are TRBV7-8 and TRBJ1-1; 8 bases are shared with TRBD1. Trimming took 5 bases from V and 0 from J; bases not matched to a gene: 5. Germline assignment: CDR1 SGHVS and CDR2 FQNEAQ. This CDR3 is 15 amino acids long. The CDR3 loop is CASSMQGALNTEAFF. The DNA of the CDR3 is TGTGCCAGCAGCATGCAGGGGGCATTGAACACTGAAGCTTTCTTT.

V usage is TRBV5-8 and J usage is TRBJ1-6, with a possible D match to TRBD1 (6 bases). V shed 3 bases and J shed 0 bases, with 10 bases lying between them. There are 16 residues in the CDR3. The germline CDR1 and CDR2 sequences are SGHTS and YDEGEE. Here the CDR3 DNA reads TGTGCCAGCAGCTCAGGGGTGAGCTCCTATAATTCACCCCTCCACTTT. Its protein is CASSSGVSSYNSPLHF. The full variable domain, with the rest looked up from reference TRBV5-8 and TRBJ1-6, is EAGVTQSPTHLIKTRGQQATLRCSPISGHTSVYWYQQALGLGLQFLLWYDEGEERNRGNFPPRFSGRQFPNYSSELNVNALELEDSALYLCASSSGVSSYNSPLHFGNGTRLTVT.

The rearrangement links TRBV7-8 to TRBJ2-3; 9 nucleotides align to TRBD2. V was pared by 1 base and J by 4 bases, with 6 bases of the junction left unmatched. The CDR3 has 16 amino acids. Per germline, CDR1 SGHVS and CDR2 FQNEAQ. This CDR3 reads CASSLEGGRAADTQYF. In DNA, the CDR3 is TGTGCCAGCAGCTTAGAGGGCGGGAGGGCCGCAGATACGCAGTATTTT.

The chain joins TRBV4-3 to TRBJ1-2, with 9 positions matching TRBD1. The CDR3 sequence is 17 residues long. The trim removed 1 base at V and 3 bases at J, leaving 9 bases unmatched. Per the germline V gene, CDR1 is LGHNA and CDR2 is YSLEER. CDR3 sequence reads: CASSQVTGTGTDYGYTF. The CDR3 DNA follows: TGCGCCAGCAGCCAAGTTACCGGGACAGGGACCGACTATGGCTACACCTTC.

The V call is TRBV7-8, the J call TRBJ2-1; 7 nucleotides line up with TRBD1. The CDR3 totals 14 residues. The V and J ends lost 4 bases and 3 bases, in that order; junction bases with no gene match: 3. The germline V gene encodes CDR1 SGHVS and CDR2 FQNEAQ. This CDR3 reads CASSSGQFYNEQFF. The CDR3 region has the DNA TGTGCCAGCAGCTCGGGACAGTTCTACAATGAGCAGTTCTTC.

This clone occurred a few times. The chain combines TRBV2 with TRBJ2-4, with D perhaps matching TRBD2 (5 bases). V shed 6 bases and J shed 8 bases, with 11 bases lying between them. Germline V gene lookup returns CDR1 SNHLY and CDR2 FYNNEI. The CDR3 is made up of 12 amino acids. In nucleotides, the CDR3 is TGTGCCAGCAGATACATGGAGGACATTCAGTACTTC. Its translation is CASRYMEDIQYF.

The CDR3 protein is CASSPDEGLQHF. Written as DNA, the CDR3 is TGTGCCAGCAGCCCGGACGAGGGACTCCAGCATTTT. The chain couples TRBV5-8 to TRBJ1-5; weak D call: TRBD1 (5 bases). CDR1 is SGHTS and CDR2 is YDEGEE in the germline V gene. V lost 4 bases and J 12 bases, leaving 14 bases between the germline ends. The length of the CDR3 is 12 residues. Full variable domain (missing parts from reference TRBV5-8 and TRBJ1-5): EAGVTQSPTHLIKTRGQQATLRCSPISGHTSVYWYQQALGLGLQFLLWYDEGEERNRGNFPPRFSGRQFPNYSSELNVNALELEDSALYLCASSPDEGLQHFGDGTRLSIL.